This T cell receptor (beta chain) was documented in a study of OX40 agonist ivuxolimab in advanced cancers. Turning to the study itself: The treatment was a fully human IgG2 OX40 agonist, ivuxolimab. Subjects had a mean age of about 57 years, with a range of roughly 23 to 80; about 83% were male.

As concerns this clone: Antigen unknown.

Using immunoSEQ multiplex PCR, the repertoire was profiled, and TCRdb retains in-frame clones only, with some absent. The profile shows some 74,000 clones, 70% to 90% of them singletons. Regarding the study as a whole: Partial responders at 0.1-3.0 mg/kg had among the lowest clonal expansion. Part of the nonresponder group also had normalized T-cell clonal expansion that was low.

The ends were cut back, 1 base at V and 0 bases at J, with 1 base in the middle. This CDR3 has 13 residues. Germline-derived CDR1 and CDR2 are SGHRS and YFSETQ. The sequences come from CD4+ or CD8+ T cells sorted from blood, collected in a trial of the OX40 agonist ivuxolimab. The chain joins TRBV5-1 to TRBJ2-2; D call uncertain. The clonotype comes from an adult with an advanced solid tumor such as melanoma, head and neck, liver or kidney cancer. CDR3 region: CASSLTNTGELFF. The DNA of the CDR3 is TGCGCCAGCAGCTTGACGAACACCGGGGAGCTGTTTTTT.